What follows describes a single T cell receptor (beta chain). Its antigen remains unknown. The data are from a study of cytomegalovirus exposure and HLA in healthy donors. Notes on the study in general: Trimming of TCR beta V- and J-genes showed a link, identified in a later analysis, to a missense DCLRE1C variant. A later analysis associated roughly 15,000 TCR beta sequences with HLA alleles at a 0.05 false discovery rate.

The V gene's germline CDR1 is LNHDA and CDR2 SQIVND (reference sequence). The V segment lost 1 base and the J segment 7 bases; nucleotides outside the gene matches: 10. The CDR3 sequence is 16 residues long. In the PCR, 60 Vbeta and 13 Jbeta primers were used. Measured with immunoSEQ multiplex PCR; TCRdb has only the in-frame clones, and not every one. The repertoire holds about 38,000 clones, with roughly 88% as singletons. The sample was PBMCs. The clonotype comes from a middle-aged woman in good health and CMV-seropositive. This rearrangement joins TRBV19 to TRBJ1-5; 7 bases line up with TRBD1. CDR3 amino acids: CASSIVGTDTPQPQHF. For the CDR3, the DNA is TGTGCCAGTAGTATAGTTGGGACAGACACTCCCCAGCCCCAGCATTTT.